The T cell receptor (beta chain) under discussion was sequenced for a study of CXCR3-negative and CXCR3-positive naive CD8 T cells. Study-wide results and limits: Each naive subset displayed comparably high diversity, whereas memory CD8+ cells displayed much lower diversity. Naive cells that were CXCR3-positive had more hydrophobic TRB CDR3s (compared with CXCR3-negative naive cells). Naive cells that were CXCR3-negative or CXCR3-positive used TRBV-TRBJ genes alike, while memory cells diverged.

Regarding this clonotype: Its specificity is not known.

In germline, CDR1 is MDHEN, CDR2 SYDVKM. The CDR3 runs to 15 residues. All CD8+ T cell subsets were sorted in triplicate at around 330,000 cells each. Naive CD8+ T cells were CD45RO-CCR7+CD27+CD95-. The libraries of TRB cDNA were prepared using 5' RACE with UMI labels. TCRdb reprocessed the 5' RACE reads; each CDR3 protein has one entry and no DNA is given. Its clone listing holds roughly 100,000 distinct CDR3 sequences. This rearrangement joins TRBV28 to TRBJ2-5; TCRdb calls TRBD1, which cannot be checked without DNA. The sequence was obtained from a human donor in good health. Some clones in this sample may be carry-over from other donors' samples. The sample was naive CXCR3+ CD8+ T cells from blood. Subset reported: CD45RO-CCR7+CD27+CD95- naive CD8+ T cells expressing CXCR3 (TNR3+). This CDR3 reads CASSTKRGVWETKYF.